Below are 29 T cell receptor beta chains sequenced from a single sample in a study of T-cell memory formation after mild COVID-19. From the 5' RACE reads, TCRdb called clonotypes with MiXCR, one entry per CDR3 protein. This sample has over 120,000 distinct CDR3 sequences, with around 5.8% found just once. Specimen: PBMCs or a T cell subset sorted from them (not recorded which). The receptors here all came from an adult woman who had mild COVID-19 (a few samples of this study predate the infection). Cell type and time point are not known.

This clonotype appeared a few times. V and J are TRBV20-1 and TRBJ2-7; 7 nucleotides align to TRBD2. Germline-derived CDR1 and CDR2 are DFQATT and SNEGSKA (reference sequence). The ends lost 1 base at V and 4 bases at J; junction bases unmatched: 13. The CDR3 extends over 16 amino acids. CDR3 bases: TGCAGTGCTAGAGTGCCCCGACTAGCCTCGAAGTACGAGCAGTACTTC. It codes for CSARVPRLASKYEQYF.

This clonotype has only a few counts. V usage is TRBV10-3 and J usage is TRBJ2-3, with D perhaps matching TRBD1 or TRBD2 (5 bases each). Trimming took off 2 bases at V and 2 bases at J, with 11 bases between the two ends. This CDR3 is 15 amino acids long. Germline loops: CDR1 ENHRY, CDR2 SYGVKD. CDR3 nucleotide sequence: TGTGCCATCAGTGAGCCCCGGGACCACACAGATACGCAGTATTTT. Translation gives CAISEPRDHTDTQYF.

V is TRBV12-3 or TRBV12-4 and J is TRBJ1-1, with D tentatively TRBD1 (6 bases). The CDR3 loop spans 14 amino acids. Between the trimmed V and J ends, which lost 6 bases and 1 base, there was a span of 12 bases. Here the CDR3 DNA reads TGTGCCAGCAGCTACAGGGCCCAGAACACTGAAGCTTTCTTT. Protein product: CASSYRAQNTEAFF.

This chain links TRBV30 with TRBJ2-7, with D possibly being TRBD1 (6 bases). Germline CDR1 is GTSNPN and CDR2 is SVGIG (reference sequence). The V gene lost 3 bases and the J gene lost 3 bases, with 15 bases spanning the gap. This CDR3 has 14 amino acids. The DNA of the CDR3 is TGTGCCTGGAGCGCTCACGGGACACACTACGAGCAGTACTTC. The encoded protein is CAWSAHGTHYEQYF.

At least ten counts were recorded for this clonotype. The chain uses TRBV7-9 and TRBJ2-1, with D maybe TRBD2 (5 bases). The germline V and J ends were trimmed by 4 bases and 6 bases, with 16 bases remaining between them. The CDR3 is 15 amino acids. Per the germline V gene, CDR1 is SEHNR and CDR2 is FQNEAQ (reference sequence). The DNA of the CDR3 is TGTGCCAGCAGCTCCGGACTCCCGCCGGGCAATGAGCAGTTCTTC. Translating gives CASSSGLPPGNEQFF.

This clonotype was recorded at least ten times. The CDR3 loop reads CASSLVTGGENTGELFF. CDR3 DNA sequence: TGCGCCAGCAGCTTGGTAACGGGGGGCGAAAACACCGGGGAGCTGTTTTTT. This chain connects TRBV5-1 to TRBJ2-2, with D maybe TRBD2 (7 bases). The CDR3 is 17 residues long. Germline V gives CDR1 SGHRS, CDR2 YFSETQ. The V end was cut by 0 bases, the J end by 2 bases, with 14 bases between. Complete variable domain (other parts from reference TRBV5-1 and TRBJ2-2): KAGVTQTPRYLIKTRGQQVTLSCSPISGHRSVSWYQQTPGQGLQFLFEYFSETQRNKGNFPGRFSGRQFSNSRSEMNVSTLELGDSALYLCASSLVTGGENTGELFFGEGSRLTVL.

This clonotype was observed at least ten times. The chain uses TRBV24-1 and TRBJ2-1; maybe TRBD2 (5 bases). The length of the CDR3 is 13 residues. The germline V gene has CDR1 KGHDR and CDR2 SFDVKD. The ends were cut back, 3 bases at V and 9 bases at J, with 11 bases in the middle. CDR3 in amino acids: CATSDEVSGEQFF. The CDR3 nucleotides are TGTGCCACCAGTGATGAAGTCAGCGGTGAGCAGTTCTTC.

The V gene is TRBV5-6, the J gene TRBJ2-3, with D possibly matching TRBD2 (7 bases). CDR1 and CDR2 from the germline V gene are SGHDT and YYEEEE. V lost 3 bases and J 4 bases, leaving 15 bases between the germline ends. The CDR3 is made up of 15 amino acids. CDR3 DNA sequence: TGTGCCAGCAGCTCAGGGGCGGGGGCATCAGATACGCAGTATTTT. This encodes CASSSGAGASDTQYF.

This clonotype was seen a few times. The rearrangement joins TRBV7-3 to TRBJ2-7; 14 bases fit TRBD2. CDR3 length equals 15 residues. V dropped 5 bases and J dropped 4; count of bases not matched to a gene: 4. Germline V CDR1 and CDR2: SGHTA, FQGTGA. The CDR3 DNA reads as TGTGCCAGCAGCCCGGGACTAGCGGGAGTATACGAGCAGTACTTC. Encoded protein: CASSPGLAGVYEQYF.

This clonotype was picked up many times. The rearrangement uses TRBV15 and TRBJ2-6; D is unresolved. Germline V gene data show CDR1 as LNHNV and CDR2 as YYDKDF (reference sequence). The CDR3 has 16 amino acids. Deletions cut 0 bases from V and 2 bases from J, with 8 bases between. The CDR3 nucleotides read TGTGCCACCAGCAGAGATTTTGAAGCTGGGGCCAACGTCCTGACTTTC. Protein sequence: CATSRDFEAGANVLTF.

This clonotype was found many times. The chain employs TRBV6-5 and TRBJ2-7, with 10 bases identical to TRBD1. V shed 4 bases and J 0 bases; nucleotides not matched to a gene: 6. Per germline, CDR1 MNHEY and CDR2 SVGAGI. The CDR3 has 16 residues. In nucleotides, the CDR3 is TGTGCCAGCAGTTCGTTGACAGGGGGCACCTCCTACGAGCAGTACTTC. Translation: CASSSLTGGTSYEQYF.

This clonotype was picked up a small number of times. DNA for the CDR3: TGTGCCAGCAGCTTAGCGGGACATACCTACGAGCAGTACTTC. Residues: CASSLAGHTYEQYF. The J gene is TRBJ2-7, the V gene TRBV7-6; D is perhaps TRBD1 (6 bases). This CDR3 comprises 14 residues. V was shortened by 0 bases and J by 2 bases, with 8 bases between the two germline ends. Germline V lookup: CDR1 SGHVS, CDR2 FNYEAQ.

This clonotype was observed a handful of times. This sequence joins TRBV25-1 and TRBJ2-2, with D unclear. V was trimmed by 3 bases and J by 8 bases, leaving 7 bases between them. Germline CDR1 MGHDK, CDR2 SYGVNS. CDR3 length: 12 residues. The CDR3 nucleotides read TGTGCCAGCAGTGATCTTTGGGGGGAGCTGTTTTTT. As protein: CASSDLWGELFF. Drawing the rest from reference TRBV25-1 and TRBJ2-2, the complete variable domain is EADIYQTPRYLVIGTGKKITLECSQTMGHDKMYWYQQDPGMELHLIHYSYGVNSTEKGDLSSESTVSRIRTEHFPLTLESARPSHTSQYLCASSDLWGELFFGEGSRLTVL.

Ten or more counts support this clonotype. The CDR3 sequence: CASNLNTNQPQHF. For the CDR3, the DNA is TGTGCCAGCAATTTGAACACCAATCAGCCCCAGCATTTT. The chain combines TRBV12-3 or TRBV12-4 with TRBJ1-5; D is unclear. V lost 7 bases and J 3 bases, leaving 10 bases between the germline ends. The length of the CDR3 is 13 residues.

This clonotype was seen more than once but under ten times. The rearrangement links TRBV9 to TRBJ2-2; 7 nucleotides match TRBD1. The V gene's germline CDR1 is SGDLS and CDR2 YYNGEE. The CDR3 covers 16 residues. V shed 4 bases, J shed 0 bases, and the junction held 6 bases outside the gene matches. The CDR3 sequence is CASSTYRGANTGELFF. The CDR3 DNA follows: TGTGCCAGCAGCACCTACAGGGGCGCGAACACCGGGGAGCTGTTTTTT.

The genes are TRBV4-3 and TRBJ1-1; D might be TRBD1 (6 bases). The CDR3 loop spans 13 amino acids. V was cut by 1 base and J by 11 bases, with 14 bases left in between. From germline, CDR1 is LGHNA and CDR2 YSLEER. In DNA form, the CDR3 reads TGCGCCAGCAGCCAAGGACTAACAGGGAGGGCTTTCTTT. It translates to CASSQGLTGRAFF.

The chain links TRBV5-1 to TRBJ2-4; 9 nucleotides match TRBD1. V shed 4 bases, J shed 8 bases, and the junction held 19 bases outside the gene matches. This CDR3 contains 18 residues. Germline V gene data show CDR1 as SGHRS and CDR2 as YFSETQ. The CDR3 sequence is CASSLERWDRAGSDIQYF. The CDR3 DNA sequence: TGCGCCAGCAGCCTCGAGAGGTGGGACAGGGCGGGAAGTGACATTCAGTACTTC.

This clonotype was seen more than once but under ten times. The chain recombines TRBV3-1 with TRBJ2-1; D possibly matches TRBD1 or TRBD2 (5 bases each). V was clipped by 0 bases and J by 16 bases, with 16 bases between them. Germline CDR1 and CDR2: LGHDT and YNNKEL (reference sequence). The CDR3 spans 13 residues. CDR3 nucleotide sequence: TGTGCCAGCAGCCAAGACTTTGGGGGAAGGGATTTCTTC. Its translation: CASSQDFGGRDFF.

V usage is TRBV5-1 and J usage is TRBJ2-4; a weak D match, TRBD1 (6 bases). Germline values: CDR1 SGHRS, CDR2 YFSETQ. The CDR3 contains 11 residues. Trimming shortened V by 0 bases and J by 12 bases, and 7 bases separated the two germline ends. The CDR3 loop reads CASSLGGRQYF. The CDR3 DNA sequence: TGCGCCAGCAGCTTGGGGGGGCGTCAGTACTTC.

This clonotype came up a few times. CDR3 coding DNA: TGCGCCAGCAGCCTTGCAGGGGAAAACGAGCAGTACTTC. This translates into CASSLAGENEQYF. The chain is built from TRBV5-1 and TRBJ2-7; tentatively, D is TRBD1 (6 bases). The CDR3 is 13 amino acids. Germline V gives CDR1 SGHRS, CDR2 YFSETQ. V lost 4 bases, J lost 5 bases, and 13 bases lay in between.

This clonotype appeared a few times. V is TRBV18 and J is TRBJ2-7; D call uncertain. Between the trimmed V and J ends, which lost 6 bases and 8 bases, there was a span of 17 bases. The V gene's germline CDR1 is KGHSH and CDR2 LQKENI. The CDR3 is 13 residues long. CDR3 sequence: CASSLREADKQYF. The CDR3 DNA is TGTGCCAGCTCCCTTCGCGAGGCCGATAAGCAGTACTTC.

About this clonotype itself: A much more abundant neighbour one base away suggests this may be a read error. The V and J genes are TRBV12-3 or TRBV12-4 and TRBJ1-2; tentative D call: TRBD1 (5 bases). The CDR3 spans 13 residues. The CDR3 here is CDSSLQENYGYTF. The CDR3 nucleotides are TGTGACAGCAGTTTACAGGAGAACTATGGCTACACCTTC.

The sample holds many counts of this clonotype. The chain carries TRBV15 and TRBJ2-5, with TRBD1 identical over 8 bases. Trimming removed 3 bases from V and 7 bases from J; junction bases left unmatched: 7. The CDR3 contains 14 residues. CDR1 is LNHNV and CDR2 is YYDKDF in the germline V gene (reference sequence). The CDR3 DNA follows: TGTGCCACCAGCAGTATCAGGGGGCTCCGGACCCAGTACTTC. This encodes CATSSIRGLRTQYF.

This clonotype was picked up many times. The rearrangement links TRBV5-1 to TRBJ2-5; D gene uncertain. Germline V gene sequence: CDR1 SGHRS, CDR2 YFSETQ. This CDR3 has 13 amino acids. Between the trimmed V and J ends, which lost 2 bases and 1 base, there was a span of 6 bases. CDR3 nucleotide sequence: TGCGCCAGCAGCTTACAGCCCCAAGAGACCCAGTACTTC. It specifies CASSLQPQETQYF.

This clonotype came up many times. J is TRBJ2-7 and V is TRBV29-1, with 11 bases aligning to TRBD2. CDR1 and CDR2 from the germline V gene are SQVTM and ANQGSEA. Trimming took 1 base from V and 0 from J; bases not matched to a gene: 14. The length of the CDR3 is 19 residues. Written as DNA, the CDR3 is TGCAGCGTTGAAGCCCCGAATCTCTCTAGCGGGAGGATCTCCTACGAGCAGTACTTC. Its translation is CSVEAPNLSSGRISYEQYF.

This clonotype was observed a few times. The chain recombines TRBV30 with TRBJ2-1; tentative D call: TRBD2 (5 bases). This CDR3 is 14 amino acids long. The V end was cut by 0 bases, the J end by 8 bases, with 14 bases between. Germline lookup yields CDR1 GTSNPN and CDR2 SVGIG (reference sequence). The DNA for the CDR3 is TGTGCCTGGAGTGTAGGGCTAGCCCCGGATGAGCAGTTCTTC. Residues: CAWSVGLAPDEQFF.

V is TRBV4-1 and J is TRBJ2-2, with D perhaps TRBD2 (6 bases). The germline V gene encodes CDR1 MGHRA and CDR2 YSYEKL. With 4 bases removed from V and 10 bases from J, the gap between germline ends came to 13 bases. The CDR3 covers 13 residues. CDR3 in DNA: TGCGCCAGCAGCCGCACCCCGGGGGAGGAGCTGTTTTTT. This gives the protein CASSRTPGEELFF.

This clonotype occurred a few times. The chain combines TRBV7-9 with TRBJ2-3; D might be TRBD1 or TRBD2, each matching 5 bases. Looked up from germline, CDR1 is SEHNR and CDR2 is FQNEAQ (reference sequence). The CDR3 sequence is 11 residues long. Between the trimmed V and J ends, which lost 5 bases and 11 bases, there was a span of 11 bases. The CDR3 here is CASSLGRQQYF. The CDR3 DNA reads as TGTGCCAGCAGCCTGGGACGACAGCAGTATTTT.

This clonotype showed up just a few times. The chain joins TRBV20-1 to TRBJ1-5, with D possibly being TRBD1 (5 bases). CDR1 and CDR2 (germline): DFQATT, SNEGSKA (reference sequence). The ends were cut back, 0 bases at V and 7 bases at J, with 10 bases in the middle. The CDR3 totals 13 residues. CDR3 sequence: CSARDTGGQPQHF. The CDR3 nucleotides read TGCAGTGCTAGAGATACTGGGGGGCAGCCCCAGCATTTT.